Listed below are T cell receptor beta chains from one sample, sequenced in a study of post-analysis software for immune sequencing data. TCRdb ran MiXCR on the PCR reads and lists one entry per CDR3 protein. In the table there are around 710,000 distinct CDR3 sequences, about 45% of which are singletons. The sequencing input was blood. The receptors were gathered from a girl aged 10 to 17 with multiple sclerosis. Each CDR3 is given without its conserved first and last residue. Each record gives: J gene, V gene, CDR3 protein.

>TRBJ2-5|TRBV6-2/TRBV6-3
ASRPGLAGLKTQY
>TRBJ2-7|TRBV7-9
ASSLHGSSYEQY
>TRBJ2-1|TRBV6-5
ASSPRLAAFNNEQF
>TRBJ2-1|TRBV6-5
ASRSSGRGNEQF
>TRBJ2-5|TRBV5-1
ASSPDEAGQGSTQY
>TRBJ2-3|TRBV7-3
VSSLRFASTDTQY
>TRBJ2-1|TRBV27
ASPGTSQYNEQF
>TRBJ2-7|TRBV5-6
ASSLYGRAYEQY
>TRBJ2-3|TRBV7-2
ASYQRKEVAGFQGADTQY
>TRBJ1-2|TRBV7-2
ASSLGYWQGGDT
>TRBJ1-6|TRBV20-1
SARDRGRPLH
>.|TRBV15
ATSREPSGAYEQY
>TRBJ2-5|TRBV24-1
ATSELGLDQETQY
>TRBJ2-3|TRBV11-3
ASSPLAGVSDTQY
>TRBJ2-4|TRBV29-1
SVAPSGFKNIQY
>TRBJ2-3|TRBV24-1
ATSDLLQGDTDTQY
>TRBJ2-7|TRBV10-3
AISPGGGPSYEQY
>.|TRBV6-2/TRBV6-3
ASSQPALPGGLADYYEQY
>TRBJ2-4|TRBV6-5
ASRRLAGGLEEQY
>TRBJ2-2|TRBV28
ASSLQGAPTGELF
>TRBJ2-1|TRBV5-6
ASHGLAGCDEQF
>TRBJ1-4|TRBV18
ASSPRGQANEKLF
>TRBJ2-3|TRBV2
ASSSRGGHTDTQY
>TRBJ2-3|TRBV18
ASSPQQGAETQY
>TRBJ1-2|TRBV7-2
ASSPDKSYGYT
>TRBJ2-7|TRBV29-1
SVRGDTQQY
>TRBJ2-6|TRBV5-6
ASSLMGQGYSGANVLT
>TRBJ1-2|TRBV9
ASSVGQLQGYT
>TRBJ1-4|TRBV7-9
ASSGQVDNEKLF
>TRBJ2-3|TRBV5-1
ASSRTGQSTDTQY
>TRBJ2-1|TRBV12-5
ASGGGGEQF
>TRBJ2-1|TRBV3-1
ASSQAEDPYNEQF
>TRBJ2-4|TRBV20-1
SASGQPIAKNIQY
>TRBJ2-7|TRBV20-1
SAAALLAGALEQY
>TRBJ1-2|TRBV4-3
ASSQGRPGGNYGYT
>TRBJ1-2|TRBV3-1
ASSLSAGSNYGYT
>TRBJ2-7|TRBV30
AWRLSSYEQY
>TRBJ2-7|TRBV27
ASSLSGLVHGEQY
>TRBJ2-7|TRBV5-1
ASSFATGTSGNYEQY
>TRBJ2-1|TRBV7-6
TSGGTLAGVYNEQF
>.|TRBV15
ATSEFGQKAYEQY
>TRBJ2-1|TRBV20-1
SARISGTYNEQL
>TRBJ2-1|TRBV29-1
SVPGGGRNEQF
>TRBJ2-1|TRBV6-5
ASSQTGPFYNGQF
>TRBJ1-6|TRBV27
ASSFGQSNSPLH
>TRBJ2-7|TRBV28
ASSPGGSSDEQY
>TRBJ2-1|TRBV12-3/TRBV12-4
ASSPRASGPMGQF